The next 7 T cell receptor beta chains were all read from a single sample in a study of T-cell memory formation after mild COVID-19. TCRdb ran MiXCR on the 5' RACE reads and lists one entry per CDR3 protein. The sample records under 650,000 distinct CDR3 sequences, around 17% being singletons. Input material: PBMCs or a T cell subset sorted from them (not recorded which). These receptors originate from an adult woman who had mild COVID-19 (a few samples of this study predate the infection). Cell type and time point are not known.

This clonotype was counted only a few times. V is TRBV7-9 and J is TRBJ2-7; 9 nucleotides line up with TRBD2. CDR3 length: 14 residues. Germline V gene data show CDR1 as SEHNR and CDR2 as FQNEAQ (reference sequence). V gave up 4 bases and J gave up 7 bases; unmatched junction bases: 8. The CDR3 region has the DNA TGTGCCAGCAGCTCGAGTGTGGCGGGAGGGGAGCAGTACTTC. Translated, it gives CASSSSVAGGEQYF.

This chain links TRBV6-2 or TRBV6-3 with TRBJ2-1; 8 bases match TRBD1. The CDR3 loop spans 12 amino acids. Trimming cost V 2 bases and J 14 bases; bases outside gene matches: 5. From germline, CDR1 is MNHEY and CDR2 SVGEGT. The CDR3 reads CASSYLPGQEFF. CDR3 bases: TGTGCCAGCAGTTACCTCCCGGGACAGGAGTTCTTC.

This rearrangement joins TRBV4-1 to TRBJ2-5; TRBD2 aligns across 7 bases. The CDR3 is made up of 16 amino acids. Germline CDR1 MGHRA, CDR2 YSYEKL. The trim removed 4 bases at V and 4 bases at J, leaving 12 bases unmatched. CDR3 protein: CASSLLPGGSAETQYF. CDR3 DNA sequence: TGCGCCAGCAGCCTCCTTCCGGGGGGTTCAGCAGAGACCCAGTACTTC.

The V and J genes are TRBV7-2 and TRBJ1-5, with 7 nucleotides matching TRBD1. From germline, CDR1 is SGHTA and CDR2 FQGNSA. Trimming cost V 5 bases and J 11 bases; bases outside gene matches: 15. The CDR3 contains 15 residues. CDR3 loop: CASSTVRDSPSAQHF. The CDR3 region has the DNA TGTGCCAGCAGCACAGTCAGGGACAGTCCATCGGCCCAGCATTTT.

This clonotype was found many times. The chain uses TRBV7-2 and TRBJ2-7; TRBD1 is a possible D gene (5 bases). The ends were cut back, 1 base at V and 3 bases at J, with 13 bases in the middle. The germline V gene encodes CDR1 SGHTA and CDR2 FQGNSA. This CDR3 is 15 amino acids long. The CDR3 here is CASSLDRGPSYEQYF. As DNA, the CDR3 is TGTGCCAGCAGCTTAGATAGGGGCCCGAGCTACGAGCAGTACTTC.

V usage is TRBV11-3 and J usage is TRBJ2-2; 8 nucleotides align to TRBD1. J gave up 4 bases and V 3 bases, and 4 bases lay outside the gene matches. The CDR3 runs 15 residues. Germline loops: CDR1 SGHNT, CDR2 YENEEA. In nucleotides, the CDR3 is TGTGCCAGCAGCTTGTGGACAGGGCTCACCGGGGAGCTGTTTTTT. It is translated as CASSLWTGLTGELFF.

This chain connects TRBV5-1 to TRBJ1-1, with D possibly matching TRBD1 (5 bases). The CDR3 has 16 amino acids. CDR1 and CDR2 (germline): SGHRS, YFSETQ. Deletions cut 0 bases from V and 0 bases from J, with 12 bases between. CDR3 coding DNA: TGCGCCAGCAGCTTGGAGCCAGGGTTCTTGAACACTGAAGCTTTCTTT. This sequence encodes CASSLEPGFLNTEAFF.